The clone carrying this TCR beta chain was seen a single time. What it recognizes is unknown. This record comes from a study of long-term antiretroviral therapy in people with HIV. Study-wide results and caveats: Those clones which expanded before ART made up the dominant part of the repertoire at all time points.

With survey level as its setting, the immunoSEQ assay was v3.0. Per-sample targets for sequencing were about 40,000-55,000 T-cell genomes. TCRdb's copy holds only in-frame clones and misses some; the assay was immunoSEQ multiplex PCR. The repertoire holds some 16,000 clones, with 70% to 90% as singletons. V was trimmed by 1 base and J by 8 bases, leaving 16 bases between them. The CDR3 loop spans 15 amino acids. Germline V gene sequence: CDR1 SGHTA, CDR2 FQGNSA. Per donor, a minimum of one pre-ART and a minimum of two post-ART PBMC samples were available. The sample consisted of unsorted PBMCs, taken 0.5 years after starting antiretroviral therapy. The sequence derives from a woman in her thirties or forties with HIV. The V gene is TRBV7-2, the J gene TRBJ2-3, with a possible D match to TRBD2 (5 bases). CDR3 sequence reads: CASSLDRSGSPTQYF. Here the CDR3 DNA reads TGTGCCAGCAGCTTAGATAGGAGCGGATCCCCTACGCAGTATTTT.